This TCR beta chain stems from a study of blood T cell repertoires in COVID-19. Study context: COVID-19 samples from acute and convalescent phases originated in the United States, Italy and Spain.

The CDR3 length is 14 residues. CDR1 and CDR2 (germline): MNHEY, SVGAGI. V shed 11 bases, J shed 1 base, and the junction held 7 bases outside the gene matches. Seattle researchers signed up patients amid active infection and tracked them longitudinally. In the original workflow: Amplification of reference gene primers was used by the study to estimate nucleated cell counts. Libraries were prepared by immunoSEQ multiplex PCR; TCRdb keeps only in-frame clonotypes and omits some of them. V, J and clone size are those of that table, while D and trimming were read from the DNA. This sample has almost 350,000 clones, with about nine tenths found just once.

This TCR was sampled from a woman aged 55-75 years with COVID-19, enrolled during active disease. Sequencing used peripheral blood. The chain recombines TRBV6-5 with TRBJ1-1, with 10 bases identical to TRBD1. The CDR3 reads CAGIRTGGNTEAFF. The CDR3 DNA reads TGTGCCGGTATTAGGACAGGGGGGAACACTGAAGCTTTCTTT.